This T cell receptor beta chain was identified in a study of blood T cell repertoires in COVID-19. Study background: Donors in the United States, Italy and Spain gave samples during acute or convalescent COVID-19. Nucleic acid was either cDNA or gDNA, and it came from T cells, B-cell-depleted T cells, or PBMCs.

Per the original methods: Estimates of nucleated cell counts were drawn from the amplification of reference gene primers. Produced via immunoSEQ multiplex PCR; TCRdb's table is partial and in-frame only. D and trimming come from the DNA, and the V and J calls and clone size come from that table. This table has under 300,000 clones, roughly 90% appearing once. V was pared by 4 bases and J by 3 bases, with 9 bases between. The germline CDR1 and CDR2 sequences are SGHAT and FQNNGV. CDR3 size: 13 residues. Seattle enrolled patients during active infection and tracked them longitudinally. This receptor was obtained from a woman aged 55-70 years with COVID-19, enrolled during active disease. The rearrangement uses TRBV11-2 and TRBJ1-2, with a weak D call TRBD1 (6 bases). Sample: peripheral blood. In DNA form, the CDR3 reads TGTGCCAGCAGCTCTTCAGGGGACTATGGCTACACCTTC. Translated: CASSSSGDYGYTF.